This T cell receptor beta chain was found in a study of blood T cell repertoires in COVID-19. Turning to the study itself: In each case, the material was cDNA or gDNA derived from T cells, B-cell-depleted T cells, or PBMCs.

TCRdb keeps only in-frame clones here, not all; method: immunoSEQ multiplex PCR. The sample contains some 62,000 clones, around 73% of which appear only once. V was pared by 5 bases and J by 1 base, with 8 bases between. Germline V lookup: CDR1 MNHEY, CDR2 SVGAGI. CDR3 length: 14 amino acids. The source of this sequence is a man in his 60s with COVID-19, enrolled during active disease. The rearrangement links TRBV6-5 to TRBJ2-2; TRBD2 is a possible D gene (5 bases). Input material: peripheral blood. CDR3 in amino acids: CASSNRGNTGELFF. For the CDR3, the DNA is TGTGCCAGCAGTAATCGGGGGAACACCGGGGAGCTGTTTTTT.